These T cell receptor beta chains were read from a single sample in a study of pediatric ulcerative colitis. Clones were sequenced by immunoSEQ multiplex PCR, and TCRdb holds only the in-frame ones, with some missing. There are about 18,000 clones in the sample; 60% to 80% occur only once, and just over 7.5% lies in the top ten. Sequencing was performed on gut tissue. Receptors originate from a boy under 18 who was a control in a study of pediatric ulcerative colitis. Each CDR3 is given with its conserved first and last residue. Fields, in order: CDR3 DNA, CDR3 protein, D gene, clone size, J gene, V gene, CDR3 length. A D gene is named only where the DNA matches it firmly. Size is stated for part of the rows, as once, few or many counts, or as a class when the clone is expanded.

cdr3_nt: TGCAGCGTTGTCCAGGGAGGCGCAGATACGCAGTATTTT; cdr3_aa: CSVVQGGADTQYF; d_call: -; clone_size: -; j_call: TRBJ2-3; v_call: TRBV29-1; cdr3_length: 13
cdr3_nt: TGTGCCGGGGGGGAAGTACAGGGTGGTTCACCCCTCCACTTT; cdr3_aa: CAGGEVQGGSPLHF; d_call: -; clone_size: few; j_call: TRBJ1-6; v_call: TRBV6-1; cdr3_length: 14
cdr3_nt: TGCGCCAGCAGCCAAGATACGGGGTATGGCTACACCTTC; cdr3_aa: CASSQDTGYGYTF; d_call: -; clone_size: -; j_call: TRBJ1-2; v_call: TRBV4-3; cdr3_length: 13
cdr3_nt: TGTGCCAGCAGCTCCGTAGGGTCGGGCAATCAGCCCCAGCATTTT; cdr3_aa: CASSSVGSGNQPQHF; d_call: -; clone_size: few; j_call: TRBJ1-5; v_call: TRBV7-9; cdr3_length: 15
cdr3_nt: TGTGCCAGCAGCCGGGACATAACCTACGAGCAGTACTTC; cdr3_aa: CASSRDITYEQYF; d_call: -; clone_size: -; j_call: TRBJ2-7; v_call: TRBV2; cdr3_length: 13
cdr3_nt: TGTGCCAGCAGCACCGGGACTAGGAACTACGAGCAGTACTTC; cdr3_aa: CASSTGTRNYEQYF; d_call: TRBD2; clone_size: -; j_call: TRBJ2-7; v_call: TRBV11-2; cdr3_length: 14
cdr3_nt: TGTGCCAGCAGTGAATTGCGGAACACCGGGGAGCTGTTTTTT; cdr3_aa: CASSELRNTGELFF; d_call: -; clone_size: -; j_call: TRBJ2-2; v_call: TRBV25-1; cdr3_length: 14
cdr3_nt: TGTGCCAGCTACCCGGGGGGGGCCCGTTCAGTGCAGTACTTC; cdr3_aa: CASYPGGARSVQYF; d_call: -; clone_size: -; j_call: TRBJ2-7; v_call: TRBV21-1; cdr3_length: 14
cdr3_nt: TGTGCCAGCAGCTTAGTCAACAGCGGATGGGAGCAGTATGGCTACACCTTC; cdr3_aa: CASSLVNSGWEQYGYTF; d_call: -; clone_size: -; j_call: TRBJ1-2; v_call: TRBV7-9; cdr3_length: 17
cdr3_nt: TGCGCCAGCAGCTTTGGCCAGACGGAGGGCTACGAGCAGTACTTC; cdr3_aa: CASSFGQTEGYEQYF; d_call: -; clone_size: -; j_call: TRBJ2-7; v_call: TRBV5-1; cdr3_length: 15
cdr3_nt: TGCGCCAGCAGCCCGGGACAGTCTTCCAATGAGCAGTTCTTC; cdr3_aa: CASSPGQSSNEQFF; d_call: TRBD1; clone_size: -; j_call: TRBJ2-1; v_call: TRBV5-1; cdr3_length: 14
cdr3_nt: TGTGCCACCAGCAGAGACCGGCAGCAAGAGACCCAGTACTTC; cdr3_aa: CATSRDRQQETQYF; d_call: -; clone_size: -; j_call: TRBJ2-5; v_call: TRBV15; cdr3_length: 14
cdr3_nt: TGTGCCAGCAGCGAGACATTAGAAGAGACCCAGTACTTC; cdr3_aa: CASSETLEETQYF; d_call: -; clone_size: few; j_call: TRBJ2-5; v_call: TRBV6-1; cdr3_length: 13
cdr3_nt: TGTGCCAGCAGCTGGGGGAGGGGGAAATACGAGCAGTACTTC; cdr3_aa: CASSWGRGKYEQYF; d_call: -; clone_size: -; j_call: TRBJ2-7; v_call: TRBV5-6; cdr3_length: 14
cdr3_nt: TGTGCCAGCAGCTTCAGTCTCCAGGGGAACCCCTACAATGAGCAGTTCTTC; cdr3_aa: CASSFSLQGNPYNEQFF; d_call: -; clone_size: once; j_call: TRBJ2-1; v_call: TRBV7-8; cdr3_length: 17
cdr3_nt: TGTGCCAGCAGCGCCGAAAGGGGCTACGAGCAGTACTTC; cdr3_aa: CASSAERGYEQYF; d_call: -; clone_size: few; j_call: TRBJ2-7; v_call: TRBV5-4; cdr3_length: 13
cdr3_nt: TGTGCCAGTAGTGGGCAGAACACCGGGGAGCTGTTTTTT; cdr3_aa: CASSGQNTGELFF; d_call: -; clone_size: -; j_call: TRBJ2-2; v_call: TRBV19; cdr3_length: 13
cdr3_nt: TGTGCCAGCAGCTTAAATCCCCTTGGAGGTCAGCCCCAGCATTTT; cdr3_aa: CASSLNPLGGQPQHF; d_call: -; clone_size: -; j_call: TRBJ1-5; v_call: TRBV7-2; cdr3_length: 15
cdr3_nt: TGTGCCAGCAGCGTAGCCGGGACTCCCGGTGGGGAGCAGTACTTC; cdr3_aa: CASSVAGTPGGEQYF; d_call: -; clone_size: -; j_call: TRBJ2-7; v_call: TRBV9; cdr3_length: 15
cdr3_nt: TGCGCCAGCAGCTTGGAACCCCATTCCGGGGCCTACGAGCAGTACTTC; cdr3_aa: CASSLEPHSGAYEQYF; d_call: -; clone_size: medium-sized; j_call: TRBJ2-7; v_call: TRBV5-1; cdr3_length: 16
cdr3_nt: TGTGCCAGCAGCTCCAAGCGGGGAGACTCCTACGAGCAGTACTTC; cdr3_aa: CASSSKRGDSYEQYF; d_call: TRBD2; clone_size: -; j_call: TRBJ2-7; v_call: TRBV5-4; cdr3_length: 15
cdr3_nt: TGCGCCAGCAGCCATAACAGGGGAGATACGCAGTATTTT; cdr3_aa: CASSHNRGDTQYF; d_call: TRBD1; clone_size: -; j_call: TRBJ2-3; v_call: TRBV4-3; cdr3_length: 13
cdr3_nt: TGTGCCAGCAGCGCCATCAGGGCCGGGGAGCTGTTTTTT; cdr3_aa: CASSAIRAGELFF; d_call: -; clone_size: -; j_call: TRBJ2-2; v_call: TRBV7-3; cdr3_length: 13
cdr3_nt: TGTGCCAGCAGTCGACCGGGACAGGCCAAATATGGCTACACCTTC; cdr3_aa: CASSRPGQAKYGYTF; d_call: TRBD1; clone_size: -; j_call: TRBJ1-2; v_call: TRBV28; cdr3_length: 15
cdr3_nt: TGTGCCAGCAGTGGACACCAAAGCATGGGCACAGATACGCAGTATTTT; cdr3_aa: CASSGHQSMGTDTQYF; d_call: -; clone_size: -; j_call: TRBJ2-3; v_call: TRBV6-1; cdr3_length: 16
cdr3_nt: TGCGCCAGCAGCTTGGCCGCCGAGCTAGCCTACGAGCAGTACTTC; cdr3_aa: CASSLAAELAYEQYF; d_call: -; clone_size: -; j_call: TRBJ2-7; v_call: TRBV5-1; cdr3_length: 15
cdr3_nt: TGTGCCAGCACCTCGGCGGTTGAAAATCAGCCCCAGCATTTT; cdr3_aa: CASTSAVENQPQHF; d_call: -; clone_size: -; j_call: TRBJ1-5; v_call: TRBV6-1; cdr3_length: 14
cdr3_nt: TGTGCCAGCAGCATTTACGGGGAGCTGTTTTTT; cdr3_aa: CASSIYGELFF; d_call: -; clone_size: -; j_call: TRBJ2-2; v_call: TRBV5-6; cdr3_length: 11
cdr3_nt: TGTGCCAGCAGCCTCCCGGGACAACACTACGAGCAGTACTTC; cdr3_aa: CASSLPGQHYEQYF; d_call: -; clone_size: -; j_call: TRBJ2-7; v_call: TRBV7-2; cdr3_length: 14
cdr3_nt: TGTGCCAGCAGTGAGGGGGGGGCCGGCTCCTACGAGCAGTACTTC; cdr3_aa: CASSEGGAGSYEQYF; d_call: -; clone_size: -; j_call: TRBJ2-7; v_call: TRBV6-1; cdr3_length: 15
cdr3_nt: TGTGCCAGTAGTACCCCTAGCGGGGGGGGCTACGAGCAGTACTTC; cdr3_aa: CASSTPSGGGYEQYF; d_call: TRBD2; clone_size: -; j_call: TRBJ2-7; v_call: TRBV19; cdr3_length: 15
cdr3_nt: TGCGCCAGCAGCCAAGATGACAACTCTGGAAACACCATATATTTT; cdr3_aa: CASSQDDNSGNTIYF; d_call: -; clone_size: -; j_call: TRBJ1-3; v_call: TRBV4-3; cdr3_length: 15
cdr3_nt: TGCGCCAGCAGCGGTAGCGGGGGGGCGTATGAGCAGTTCTTC; cdr3_aa: CASSGSGGAYEQFF; d_call: TRBD2; clone_size: -; j_call: TRBJ2-1; v_call: TRBV5-1; cdr3_length: 14
cdr3_nt: TGCGCCAGCAGCTTGGAAGTGGCAGGACAGGGTTTGGACGAGCAGTACTTC; cdr3_aa: CASSLEVAGQGLDEQYF; d_call: TRBD1; clone_size: -; j_call: TRBJ2-7; v_call: TRBV5-1; cdr3_length: 17
cdr3_nt: TGTGCCAGCAGCCCCCAATCAGGCTCGCAGTACTTC; cdr3_aa: CASSPQSGSQYF; d_call: -; clone_size: -; j_call: TRBJ2-7; v_call: TRBV5-6; cdr3_length: 12
cdr3_nt: TGTGCCACCAGCAGGGGTGGGACAGGGAGTTATGGCTACACCTTC; cdr3_aa: CATSRGGTGSYGYTF; d_call: TRBD1; clone_size: -; j_call: TRBJ1-2; v_call: TRBV15; cdr3_length: 15
cdr3_nt: TGTGCCAGCAGGGCACCGGGACAGGGTGGCAATCAGCCCCAGCATTTT; cdr3_aa: CASRAPGQGGNQPQHF; d_call: TRBD1; clone_size: -; j_call: TRBJ1-5; v_call: TRBV28; cdr3_length: 16